Listed here are 24 T cell receptor beta chains from one sample, sequenced in a study of T cell repertoires in cytomegalovirus infection. These receptors' targets are unknown. From the reads, TCRdb called clonotypes with MiXCR, one entry per CDR3 protein. The table shows 450,000 to 600,000 distinct CDR3 sequences, with about 42% occurring only once. Sequencing was performed on cultured PBMCs, taken from culture after CMV antigen stimulation. These receptors all stem from a human donor in good health (CMV status not recorded). Some clones in this sample may be carry-over from other donors' samples.

This clonotype occurred a few times. The chain joins TRBV6-1 to TRBJ2-3; D might be TRBD1 (6 bases). This CDR3 contains 16 residues. Per germline, CDR1 MNHNS and CDR2 SASEGT. V lost 4 bases to trimming and J lost 1 base, with 15 bases between them. The CDR3 loop is CASSGQQGPRTDTQYF. In DNA form, the CDR3 reads TGTGCCAGCAGTGGGCAACAGGGCCCCCGCACAGATACGCAGTATTTT.

The chain has TRBV12-3 or TRBV12-4 and TRBJ2-2; D may match TRBD1 or TRBD2 (7 bases each). CDR3 length equals 13 residues. V shed 5 bases and J shed 13 bases, with 17 bases lying between them. This chain's CDR3 is CASSLQGEGGLFF. CDR3 nucleotides: TGTGCCAGCAGTCTCCAGGGGGAGGGAGGGCTGTTTTTT.

This chain connects TRBV9 to TRBJ1-1, with D unresolved. CDR1 and CDR2 (germline): SGDLS, YYNGEE. Trimming took off 0 bases at V and 3 bases at J, with 6 bases between the two ends. The CDR3 sequence is 13 residues long. Here the CDR3 reads CASSVVADTEAFF. CDR3 sequence (DNA): TGTGCCAGCAGCGTAGTAGCGGACACTGAAGCTTTCTTT.

J is TRBJ2-1 and V is TRBV12-3 or TRBV12-4, with D possibly matching TRBD2 (6 bases). Trimming cost V 0 bases and J 6 bases, with 12 bases left between them. The CDR3 totals 15 residues. The CDR3 DNA reads as TGTGCCAGCAGTTTAGCGGGGGGTGAGATCAATGAGCAGTTCTTC. Translation: CASSLAGGEINEQFF.

This rearrangement joins TRBV10-3 to TRBJ2-1; TRBD1 or TRBD2 may be the D gene (5 bases each). The V gene lost 5 bases and the J gene lost 4 bases, with 15 bases spanning the gap. Looked up from germline, CDR1 is ENHRY and CDR2 is SYGVKD. The CDR3 extends over 15 amino acids. The CDR3: CAISRSGSPYNEQFF. Here the CDR3 DNA reads TGTGCCATCAGTAGATCAGGGAGCCCATACAATGAGCAGTTCTTC.

The chain carries TRBV7-2 and TRBJ2-7, with 7 bases fitting TRBD2. The CDR3 spans 14 residues. The ends lost 3 bases at V and 5 bases at J; junction bases unmatched: 7. Germline lookup yields CDR1 SGHTA and CDR2 FQGNSA. CDR3 nucleotides: TGTGCCAGCAGCTTGGATGGGAGGGGAAACGAGCAGTACTTC. The encoded protein is CASSLDGRGNEQYF.

This clonotype appeared a few times. The V gene is TRBV19, the J gene TRBJ1-2; D is unresolved. V was shortened by 6 bases and J by 0 bases, with 14 bases between the two germline ends. In germline, CDR1 is LNHDA, CDR2 SQIVND (reference sequence). The CDR3 loop spans 15 amino acids. The CDR3 sequence is CASRERHRTNYGYTF. Here the CDR3 DNA reads TGTGCCAGTAGGGAGAGGCACCGCACTAACTATGGCTACACCTTC.

The V call is TRBV20-1, the J call TRBJ2-3, with 7 bases fitting TRBD1. Losses at the gene ends were 6 bases for V and 0 bases for J; bases not matched to a gene: 9. Germline V CDR1 and CDR2: DFQATT, SNEGSKA (reference sequence). This CDR3 is built from 15 residues. The CDR3 protein is CSAHRGPRSTDTQYF. The CDR3 DNA sequence: TGCAGTGCCCACAGGGGACCCCGTAGCACAGATACGCAGTATTTT.

Many counts were recorded for this clonotype. The gene calls are TRBV5-4 and TRBJ2-7; D gene uncertain. Trimming pared 7 bases from V and 6 bases from J, leaving 17 bases between. Germline V CDR1 and CDR2: SGHNT, YYREEE (reference sequence). The CDR3 runs to 13 residues. The CDR3 protein is CASRRVAGGEQYF. The DNA for the CDR3 is TGTGCCAGCCGGAGAGTAGCAGGCGGCGAGCAGTACTTC.

This clonotype has ten or more counts. CDR3 loop: CASSLAGAGFEAFF. The CDR3 region has the DNA TGTGCCAGCAGTTTGGCCGGGGCCGGATTTGAAGCTTTCTTT. The V gene is TRBV12-3 or TRBV12-4, the J gene TRBJ1-1, with D perhaps TRBD1 (5 bases). The CDR3 is 14 amino acids. V was pared by 3 bases and J by 7 bases, with 15 bases between.

The V call is TRBV3-1, the J call TRBJ1-1, with 8 bases lining up with TRBD1. CDR1 is LGHDT and CDR2 is YNNKEL in the germline V gene (reference sequence). CDR3 length equals 15 residues. V gave up 4 bases and J gave up 4 bases; unmatched junction bases: 8. CDR3 nucleotide sequence: TGTGCCAGCAGCCCTAGACAGGGGCGGAGCACTGAAGCTTTCTTT. This gives the protein CASSPRQGRSTEAFF.

V gene TRBV10-3 combines with J gene TRBJ1-1, with D possibly TRBD1 on 5 matching bases. Trimming took off 7 bases at V and 4 bases at J, with 10 bases between the two ends. Germline V lookup: CDR1 ENHRY, CDR2 SYGVKD. The CDR3 sequence is 12 residues long. The CDR3 region has the DNA TGTGCCATCAACCAGGGAGGCACTGAAGCTTTCTTT. Translated, it gives CAINQGGTEAFF.

The chain is built from TRBV12-3 or TRBV12-4 and TRBJ2-5; 10 positions match TRBD2. After removal of 1 base from V and 1 base from J, the junction contained 3 bases not matched to a gene. CDR3 length: 16 residues. CDR3 in DNA: TGTGCCAGCAGTTTAGGGACTAGCGGAAGCCAAGAGACCCAGTACTTC. Translated, it gives CASSLGTSGSQETQYF.

J is TRBJ1-3 and V is TRBV12-3 or TRBV12-4, with 7 bases lining up with TRBD1. V gave up 5 bases and J gave up 4 bases; unmatched junction bases: 8. The CDR3 extends over 15 amino acids. CDR3 sequence (DNA): TGTGCCAGCAGTCCCGACAGGGCTTACGGAAACACCATATATTTT. It encodes CASSPDRAYGNTIYF.

V gene TRBV7-2 combines with J gene TRBJ1-2, with D maybe TRBD1 (6 bases). Between the trimmed V and J ends, which lost 5 bases and 2 bases, there was a span of 12 bases. This CDR3 region has 14 residues. The germline V gene has CDR1 SGHTA and CDR2 FQGNSA. CDR3 sequence reads: CASSRAGANYGYTF. The CDR3 DNA reads as TGTGCCAGCAGCAGAGCGGGGGCAAACTATGGCTACACCTTC.

This clonotype was seen a few times. The chain has TRBV28 and TRBJ2-7; D is possibly TRBD1 (7 bases). The CDR3 is 15 amino acids. The V end lost 6 bases, the J end lost 5 bases, and 20 bases lay between the germline ends. Germline V CDR1 and CDR2: MDHEN, SYDVKM. CDR3 sequence (DNA): TGTGCCAGCAGCCCAGGGGGGACGGCCGTTGACGAGCAGTACTTC. This translates into CASSPGGTAVDEQYF.

This clonotype came up a few times. V and J are TRBV7-8 and TRBJ2-7; D gene uncertain. Trimming removed 2 bases at V and 5 bases at J, with 7 bases between. Germline CDR1 SGHVS, CDR2 FQNEAQ. The CDR3 runs 12 residues. CDR3 nucleotide sequence: TGTGCCAGCAGCTTATCGTACGACGAGCAGTACTTC. Protein sequence: CASSLSYDEQYF.

The rearrangement uses TRBV28 and TRBJ2-1, with D perhaps TRBD1 or TRBD2 (5 bases each). The CDR3 is made up of 13 amino acids. CDR1 and CDR2 from the germline V gene are MDHEN and SYDVKM. V lost 3 bases to trimming and J lost 8 bases, with 11 bases between them. The CDR3 nucleotides are TGTGCCAGCAGTTTGCCCGGGGACCATGAGCAGTTCTTC. The encoded protein is CASSLPGDHEQFF.

This clonotype was seen a few times. The gene calls are TRBV20-1 and TRBJ2-7; 7 positions agree with TRBD2. CDR1 is DFQATT and CDR2 is SNEGSKA in the germline V gene (reference sequence). The V segment lost 3 bases and the J segment 0 bases; nucleotides outside the gene matches: 2. The CDR3 is made up of 13 amino acids. The CDR3 nucleotides are TGCAGTGCTAGGGGGGGGAGCTCCTACGAGCAGTACTTC. Its translation is CSARGGSSYEQYF.

This rearrangement joins TRBV7-2 to TRBJ2-1, with D hard to call. Per the germline V gene, CDR1 is SGHTA and CDR2 is FQGNSA. Trimming left V 4 bases short and J 6 bases short, with 13 bases between. This CDR3 contains 14 residues. In nucleotides, the CDR3 is TGTGCCAGCAGCTCCCCGAGTGGGTTCAATGAGCAGTTCTTC. Its protein product is CASSSPSGFNEQFF.

The chain recombines TRBV20-1 with TRBJ2-3, with 9 bases matching TRBD2. Germline values: CDR1 DFQATT, CDR2 SNEGSKA (reference sequence). V was clipped by 5 bases and J by 5 bases; unmatched bases: 8. There are 14 residues in the CDR3. The CDR3 reads CSAPASGVGDTQYF. CDR3 sequence (DNA): TGCAGTGCTCCGGCTAGCGGGGTTGGAGATACGCAGTATTTT.

This clonotype was recorded a few times. V and J are TRBV10-2 and TRBJ2-3, with D perhaps matching TRBD1 or TRBD2 (5 bases each). The germline V gene has CDR1 WSHSY and CDR2 SAAADI. V was shortened by 10 bases and J by 5 bases, with 19 bases between the two germline ends. The CDR3 spans 14 residues. The CDR3 nucleotides read TGCGCCACCCTACCCGGGACGGCTCAAGATACGCAGTATTTT. Translated, it gives CATLPGTAQDTQYF.

This clonotype was seen just once. The rearrangement links TRBV5-1 to TRBJ2-6; the D is unclear. The length of the CDR3 is 15 residues. Trimming cost V 2 bases and J 1 base, with 7 bases left between them. In germline, CDR1 is SGHRS, CDR2 YFSETQ. The CDR3 reads CASSFPRSGANVLTF. CDR3 DNA: TGCGCCAGCAGCTTCCCCCGGTCTGGGGCCAACGTCCTGACTTTC.

This clonotype was seen a single time. The chain carries TRBV18 and TRBJ1-1, with D possibly being TRBD1 (5 bases). Per the germline V gene, CDR1 is KGHSH and CDR2 is LQKENI. The CDR3 is made up of 15 amino acids. The V and J ends lost 0 bases and 11 bases respectively, with 19 bases between them. The CDR3 sequence is CASSPPSTVGESAFF. The CDR3 nucleotides are TGTGCCAGCTCACCACCTTCGACAGTCGGGGAGTCGGCTTTCTTT.